Listed below are T cell receptor beta chains from one sample, sequenced in a study of CD8+CD57+ T cells in acquired aplastic anemia. MiXCR was run by TCRdb on the reads, yielding one entry per CDR3 protein. The table shows about 420,000 distinct CDR3 sequences, with 55% to 75% occurring only once. The sample consisted of sorted CD4+, CD8+, or CD8+CD57+ T cells (not recorded which) from PBMCs. These receptors were obtained from a human donor in good health, serving as a control. Each CDR3 is given with its conserved first and last residue. The D gene is left open where the match is weak. Size values are once, few and many counts, or a class for expanded clones, and some rows have none.

v_call: TRBV20-1
j_call: TRBJ1-2
d_call: .
clone_size: .
cdr3_aa: CSADSRGDGYTF
cdr3_nt: TGCAGTGCTGATTCCAGGGGCGATGGCTACACCTTC

v_call: TRBV12-5
j_call: TRBJ1-6
d_call: TRBD1
clone_size: .
cdr3_aa: CASGLGQVREEPLHF
cdr3_nt: TGTGCTAGCGGCTTGGGACAGGTCAGGGAAGAACCCCTCCACTTT

v_call: TRBV11-2
j_call: TRBJ2-5
d_call: TRBD1
clone_size: many
cdr3_aa: CASSLDRLGETQYF
cdr3_nt: TGTGCCAGCAGCTTGGACAGGCTCGGAGAGACCCAGTACTTC

v_call: TRBV18
j_call: TRBJ1-1
d_call: .
clone_size: few
cdr3_aa: CASSPRGAKDTEAFF
cdr3_nt: TGTGCCAGCTCACCACGTGGCGCCAAAGACACTGAAGCTTTCTTT

v_call: TRBV20-1
j_call: TRBJ2-1
d_call: TRBD1
clone_size: many
cdr3_aa: CSAQQGTYNEQFF
cdr3_nt: TGCAGTGCTCAACAGGGGACCTACAATGAGCAGTTCTTC

v_call: TRBV19
j_call: TRBJ1-1
d_call: .
clone_size: .
cdr3_aa: CASGGGLNGRDTEAFF
cdr3_nt: TGTGCCAGTGGGGGAGGCTTGAACGGAAGAGACACTGAAGCTTTCTTT

v_call: TRBV9
j_call: TRBJ1-1
d_call: .
clone_size: many
cdr3_aa: CASSPGSDTEAFF
cdr3_nt: TGTGCCAGCAGCCCAGGGTCTGACACTGAAGCTTTCTTT

v_call: TRBV5-8
j_call: TRBJ1-1
d_call: .
clone_size: many
cdr3_aa: CASRGGEGVYTEAFF
cdr3_nt: TGTGCCAGCAGGGGTGGGGAGGGGGTTTACACTGAAGCTTTCTTT

v_call: TRBV7-2
j_call: TRBJ2-6
d_call: .
clone_size: .
cdr3_aa: CASSSVLSGANVLTF
cdr3_nt: TGCGCCAGCAGCAGCGTTCTCTCTGGGGCCAACGTCCTGACTTTC

v_call: TRBV5-1
j_call: TRBJ2-6
d_call: .
clone_size: .
cdr3_aa: CASNFEGALNNVLTF
cdr3_nt: TGCGCCAGCAACTTCGAAGGGGCGCTGAACAACGTCCTGACTTTC

v_call: TRBV7-2
j_call: TRBJ1-2
d_call: .
clone_size: once
cdr3_aa: CASSSGSGPRGDTF
cdr3_nt: TGTGCCAGCAGCTCAGGTTCGGGCCCTAGGGGAGACACCTTC

v_call: TRBV7-2
j_call: TRBJ2-1
d_call: .
clone_size: .
cdr3_aa: CASSEVPLNEQFF
cdr3_nt: TGTGCCAGCAGCGAGGTCCCCCTGAATGAGCAGTTCTTC